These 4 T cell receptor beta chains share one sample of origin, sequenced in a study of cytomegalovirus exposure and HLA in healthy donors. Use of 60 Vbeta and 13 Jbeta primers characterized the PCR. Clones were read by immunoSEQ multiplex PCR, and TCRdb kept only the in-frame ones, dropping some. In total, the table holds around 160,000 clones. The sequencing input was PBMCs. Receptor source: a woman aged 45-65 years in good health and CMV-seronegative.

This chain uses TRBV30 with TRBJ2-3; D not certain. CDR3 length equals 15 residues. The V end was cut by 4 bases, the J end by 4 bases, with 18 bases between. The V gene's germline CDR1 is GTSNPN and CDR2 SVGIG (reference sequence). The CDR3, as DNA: TGTGCCTGGACTGGCGGTAGAGGATGGTCAGATACGCAGTATTTT. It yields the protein CAWTGGRGWSDTQYF.

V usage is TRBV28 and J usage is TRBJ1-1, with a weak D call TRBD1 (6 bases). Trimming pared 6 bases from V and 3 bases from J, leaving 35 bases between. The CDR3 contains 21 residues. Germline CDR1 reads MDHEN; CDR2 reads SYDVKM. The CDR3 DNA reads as TGTGCCAGCAGCCCGAGGTACATCTCCCGTCCGAGGACAGAAGGTCACACTGAAGCTTTCTTT. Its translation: CASSPRYISRPRTEGHTEAFF.

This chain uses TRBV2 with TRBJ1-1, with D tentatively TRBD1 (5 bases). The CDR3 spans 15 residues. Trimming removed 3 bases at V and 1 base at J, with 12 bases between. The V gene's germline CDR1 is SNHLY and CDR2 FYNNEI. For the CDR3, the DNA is TGTGCCAGCAGTGACTCCGGGGGTTGGAACACTGAAGCTTTCTTT. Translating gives CASSDSGGWNTEAFF.

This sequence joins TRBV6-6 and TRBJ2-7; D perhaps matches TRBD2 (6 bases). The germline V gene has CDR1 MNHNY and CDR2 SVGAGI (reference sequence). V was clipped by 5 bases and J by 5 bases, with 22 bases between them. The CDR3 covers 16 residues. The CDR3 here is CASSHPGDSPSNEQYF. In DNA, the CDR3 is TGTGCCAGCAGTCACCCGGGGGATTCTCCCTCTAACGAGCAGTACTTC.